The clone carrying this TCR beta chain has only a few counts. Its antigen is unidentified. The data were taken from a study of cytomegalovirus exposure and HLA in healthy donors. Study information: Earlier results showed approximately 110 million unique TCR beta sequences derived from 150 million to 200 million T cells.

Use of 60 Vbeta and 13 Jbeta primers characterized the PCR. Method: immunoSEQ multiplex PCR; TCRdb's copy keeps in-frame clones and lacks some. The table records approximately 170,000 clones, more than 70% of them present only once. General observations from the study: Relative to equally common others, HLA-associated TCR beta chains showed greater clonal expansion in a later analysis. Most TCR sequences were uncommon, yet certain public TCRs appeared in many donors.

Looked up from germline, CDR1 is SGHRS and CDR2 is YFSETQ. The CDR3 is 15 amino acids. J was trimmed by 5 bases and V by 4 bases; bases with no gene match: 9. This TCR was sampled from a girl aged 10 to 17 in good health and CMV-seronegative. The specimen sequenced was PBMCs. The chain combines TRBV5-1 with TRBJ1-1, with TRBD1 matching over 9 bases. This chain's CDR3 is CASSPPTGGTTEAFF. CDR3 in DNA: TGCGCCAGCAGCCCTCCGACAGGGGGAACGACTGAAGCTTTCTTT.